This T cell receptor beta chain was documented in a study of shared clonotypes between healthy human individuals. Study outcomes and limitations: Sampling involved blood alone; tissue repertoires likely differ.

The method was immunoSEQ multiplex PCR; TCRdb's version includes in-frame clones alone and lacks a portion of them. The data hold under 200,000 clones, with approximately 95% observed a single time. The study drew all its donors from Caucasian adults living in Nashville, Tennessee. The CDR3 is made up of 15 amino acids. The V end lost 3 bases, the J end lost 4 bases, and 12 bases lay between the germline ends. Germline lookup yields CDR1 LNHDA and CDR2 SQIVND (reference sequence). As concerns this clone: Its target is unknown.

The sequenced sample was naive CD4+ T cells sorted from blood. Subset noted: CD45RA+ positively selected. The chain has TRBV19 and TRBJ2-2; TRBD2 is a possible D gene (5 bases). This sequence was found in a woman in her twenties or thirties in good health. In DNA form, the CDR3 reads TGTGCCAGTAGTATCGAGGGCCTACCCACCGGGGAGCTGTTTTTT. Protein: CASSIEGLPTGELFF.